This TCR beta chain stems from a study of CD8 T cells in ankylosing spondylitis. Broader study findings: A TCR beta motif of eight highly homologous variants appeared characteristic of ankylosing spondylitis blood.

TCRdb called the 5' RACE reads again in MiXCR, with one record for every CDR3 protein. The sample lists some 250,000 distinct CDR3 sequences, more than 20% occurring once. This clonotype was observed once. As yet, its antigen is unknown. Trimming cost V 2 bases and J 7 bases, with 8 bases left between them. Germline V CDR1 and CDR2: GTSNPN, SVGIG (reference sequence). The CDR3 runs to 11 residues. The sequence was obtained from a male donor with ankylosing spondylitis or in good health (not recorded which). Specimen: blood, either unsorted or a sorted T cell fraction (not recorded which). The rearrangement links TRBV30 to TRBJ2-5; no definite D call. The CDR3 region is CAWSWGGTQYF. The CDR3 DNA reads TGTGCCTGGAGTTGGGGTGGGACCCAGTACTTC.